Sequencing of this TCR beta chain was carried out in a study of blood T cell repertoires in COVID-19. Only in-frame clones appear in the TCRdb table, and some are missing; sequencing was by immunoSEQ multiplex PCR. The table has approximately 68,000 clones, around 87% seen once; the top ten hold around 6.7%. Unmatched junction bases numbered 5, after V lost 5 bases and J lost 4 bases. Germline lookup yields CDR1 SGHVS and CDR2 FNYEAQ. This CDR3 region has 14 residues. Only a few counts were recorded for this clone. J is TRBJ1-5 and V is TRBV7-6; 7 bases fit TRBD1. The origin of this receptor is a man between 45 and 60 years old with active COVID-19. The sample comprised peripheral blood. CDR3 sequence reads: CASSPQTGNQPQHF. The CDR3 DNA reads TGTGCCAGCAGCCCCCAGACAGGGAATCAGCCCCAGCATTTT.